Listed here are 9 T cell receptor beta chains from one sample, sequenced in a study of T cells after posttransplantation cyclophosphamide (dated by TCRdb to 2016 to 2018). To count as naive, T cells had to be viable CD3+CD4+ or CD3+CD8+ cells with a CCR7+CD45RA+CD45RO-CD95-CD27+CD28+ profile. The library was obtained by the immunoSEQ multiplex PCR assay. What TCRdb holds here is the immuneACCESS table cut down to in-frame rearrangements. Part of the clones is not present; checked against another copy, under half of the missing clones reflect an unresolved V gene, and the others are unexplained. The table for this sample lists about 32,000 clones; roughly 91% of them were counted only once. Roughly 0.096% of the sample comes from the top ten. The sample comprised naive CD4+ T cells sorted from blood. The receptor source for this set is a man aged 25 to 40 in good health and a related stem cell transplant donor.

The rearrangement uses TRBV11-3 and TRBJ1-1; a weak D match, TRBD1 (5 bases). This CDR3 contains 12 residues. V lost 1 base and J 11 bases, leaving 11 bases between the germline ends. Germline lookup yields CDR1 SGHNT and CDR2 YENEEA. DNA of the CDR3: TGTGCCAGCAGCTTAGGGCCAGGGAGGGCTTTCTTT. This translates into CASSLGPGRAFF.

This rearrangement joins TRBV7-9 to TRBJ2-2; D is perhaps TRBD1 (5 bases). Germline CDR1 is SEHNR and CDR2 is FQNEAQ (reference sequence). The V end lost 4 bases, the J end lost 1 base, and 7 bases lay between the germline ends. The CDR3 is 14 amino acids. The CDR3 bases are TGTGCCAGCAGCTCAACAGGGAACACCGGGGAGCTGTTTTTT. Protein sequence: CASSSTGNTGELFF. Full variable domain (missing parts from reference TRBV7-9 and TRBJ2-2): DTGVSQNPRHKITKRGQNVTFRCDPISEHNRLYWYRQTLGQGPEFLTYFQNEAQLEKSRLLSDRFSAERPKGSFSTLEIQRTEQGDSAMYLCASSSTGNTGELFFGEGSRLTVL.

This chain uses TRBV5-5 with TRBJ1-6, with TRBD1 matching 7 bases. Germline V gene lookup returns CDR1 SGHKS and CDR2 YYEKEE (reference sequence). There are 15 residues in the CDR3. J was trimmed by 2 bases and V by 3 bases; bases with no gene match: 2. The CDR3 DNA reads as TGTGCCAGCAGCTCCGACAGGGCCTATAATTCACCCCTCCACTTT. Protein sequence: CASSSDRAYNSPLHF.

The chain couples TRBV7-2 to TRBJ1-3; D is uncertain. V lost 0 bases, J lost 3 bases, and 3 bases lay in between. The CDR3 consists of 13 residues. Germline V gene sequence: CDR1 SGHTA, CDR2 FQGNSA. The CDR3 region has the DNA TGTGCCAGCAGCTTAGCCAGTGGAAACACCATATATTTT. Protein sequence: CASSLASGNTIYF.

The chain links TRBV9 to TRBJ1-3; D not certain. This CDR3 is 19 amino acids long. Per germline, CDR1 SGDLS and CDR2 YYNGEE. Trimming took 0 bases from V and 5 from J, leaving 24 bases between them. CDR3 coding DNA: TGTGCCAGCAGCGTAGGTTCTTTACTTGGGCAGAAACCGAGAAACACCATATATTTT. It specifies CASSVGSLLGQKPRNTIYF.

The chain couples TRBV5-4 to TRBJ2-3; 15 nucleotides line up with TRBD2. V trimming: 4 bases; J trimming: 3 bases; junction bases outside the gene matches: 6. CDR3 size: 17 residues. In germline, CDR1 is SGHNT, CDR2 YYREEE (reference sequence). The CDR3 coding sequence is TGTGCCAGCAGCCCAAGGACTAGCGGGGGGGCTACAGATACGCAGTATTTT. Protein product: CASSPRTSGGATDTQYF.

The rearrangement joins TRBV5-4 to TRBJ2-7, with D possibly being TRBD2 (6 bases). From germline, CDR1 is SGHNT and CDR2 YYREEE (reference sequence). Between the trimmed V and J ends, which lost 0 bases and 3 bases, there was a span of 16 bases. The CDR3 contains 16 residues. The CDR3 sequence: CASSLGGELSVYEQYF. The CDR3 DNA sequence: TGTGCCAGCAGCTTGGGCGGGGAACTGTCGGTCTACGAGCAGTACTTC.

The V call is TRBV7-3, the J call TRBJ2-1; 8 nucleotides line up with TRBD1. The CDR3 has 14 residues. Germline trimming cut 6 bases from V and 8 bases from J; bases unmatched to any gene: 9. Germline V gene lookup returns CDR1 SGHTA and CDR2 FQGTGA. The CDR3 DNA is TGTGCCAGCAGTTTAGGACAGGGTTGGGATGAGCAGTTCTTC. Translation gives CASSLGQGWDEQFF. The full variable domain, rest sourced from reference TRBV7-3 and TRBJ2-1, is GAGVSQTPSNKVTEKGKYVELRCDPISGHTALYWYRQSLGQGPEFLIYFQGTGAADDSGLPNDRFFAVRPEGSVSTLKIQRTERGDSAVYLCASSLGQGWDEQFFGPGTRLTVL.

The chain employs TRBV5-1 and TRBJ2-1, with 8 bases matching TRBD2. Trimming at V came to 4 bases and at J to 2 bases, leaving 11 bases not matched to a gene. The CDR3 covers 17 residues. Per the germline V gene, CDR1 is SGHRS and CDR2 is YFSETQ. The CDR3 region is CASSQRTSQFPYNEQFF. CDR3 nucleotide sequence: TGCGCCAGCAGCCAACGGACTAGCCAATTCCCCTACAATGAGCAGTTCTTC.